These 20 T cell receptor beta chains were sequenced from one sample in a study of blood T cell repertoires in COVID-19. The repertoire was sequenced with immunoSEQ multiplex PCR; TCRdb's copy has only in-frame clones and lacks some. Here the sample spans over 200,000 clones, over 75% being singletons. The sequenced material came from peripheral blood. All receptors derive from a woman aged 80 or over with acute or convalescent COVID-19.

CDR3 bases: TGCGCCAGCAGCTTGATTCGGGAGTTGAACACTGAAGCTTTCTTT. This sequence encodes CASSLIRELNTEAFF. This chain links TRBV5-1 with TRBJ1-1; no reliable D call. The CDR3 consists of 15 residues. Trimming removed 1 base from V and 0 bases from J, with 10 bases in between. CDR1 and CDR2 from the germline V gene are SGHRS and YFSETQ.

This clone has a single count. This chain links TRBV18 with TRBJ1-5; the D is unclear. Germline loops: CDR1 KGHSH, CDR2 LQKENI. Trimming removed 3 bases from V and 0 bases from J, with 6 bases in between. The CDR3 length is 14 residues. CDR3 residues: CASSPGSSNQPQHF. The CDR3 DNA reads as TGTGCCAGCTCACCTGGCAGTAGCAATCAGCCCCAGCATTTT. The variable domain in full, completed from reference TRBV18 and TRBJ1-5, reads NAGVMQNPRHLVRRRGQEARLRCSPMKGHSHVYWYRQLPEEGLKFMVYLQKENIIDESGMPKERFSAEFPKEGPSILRIQQVVRGDSAAYFCASSPGSSNQPQHFGDGTRLSIL.

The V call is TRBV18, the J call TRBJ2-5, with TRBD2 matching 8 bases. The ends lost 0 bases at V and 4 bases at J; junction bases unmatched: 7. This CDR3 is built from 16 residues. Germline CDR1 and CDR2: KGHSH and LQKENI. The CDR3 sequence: CASSPPSSGLAETQYF. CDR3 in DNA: TGTGCCAGCTCACCACCGTCTAGCGGGCTGGCAGAGACCCAGTACTTC.

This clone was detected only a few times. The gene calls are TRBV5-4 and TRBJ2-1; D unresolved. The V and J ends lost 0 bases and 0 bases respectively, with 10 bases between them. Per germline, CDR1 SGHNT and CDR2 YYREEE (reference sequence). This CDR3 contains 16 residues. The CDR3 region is CASSLGAASSYNEQFF. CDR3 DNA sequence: TGTGCCAGCAGCTTGGGTGCGGCTAGCTCCTACAATGAGCAGTTCTTC.

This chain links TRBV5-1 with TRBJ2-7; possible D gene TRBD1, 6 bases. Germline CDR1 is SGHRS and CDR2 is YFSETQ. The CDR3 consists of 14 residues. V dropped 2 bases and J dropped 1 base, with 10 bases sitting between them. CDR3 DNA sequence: TGCGCCAGCAGCTTTTCACAGGGATCCTACGAGCAGTACTTC. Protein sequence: CASSFSQGSYEQYF.

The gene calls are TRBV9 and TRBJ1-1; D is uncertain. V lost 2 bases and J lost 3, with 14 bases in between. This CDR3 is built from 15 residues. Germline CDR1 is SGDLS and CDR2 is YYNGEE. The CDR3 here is CASSVLSRVDTEAFF. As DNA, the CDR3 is TGTGCCAGCAGCGTCCTTTCGCGGGTGGACACTGAAGCTTTCTTT.

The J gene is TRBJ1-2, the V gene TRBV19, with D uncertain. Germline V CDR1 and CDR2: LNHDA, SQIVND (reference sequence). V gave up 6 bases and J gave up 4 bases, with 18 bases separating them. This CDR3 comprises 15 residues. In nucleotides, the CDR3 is TGTGCCAGTAGGAGCAACGGGGTAGGAGGCTATGGCTACACCTTC. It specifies CASRSNGVGGYGYTF.

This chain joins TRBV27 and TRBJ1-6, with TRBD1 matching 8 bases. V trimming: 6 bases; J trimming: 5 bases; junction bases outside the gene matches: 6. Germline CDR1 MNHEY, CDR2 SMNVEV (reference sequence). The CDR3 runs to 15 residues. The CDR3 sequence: CASRPDRVHNSPLHF. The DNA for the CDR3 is TGTGCCAGCAGGCCGGACAGGGTCCATAATTCACCCCTCCACTTT.

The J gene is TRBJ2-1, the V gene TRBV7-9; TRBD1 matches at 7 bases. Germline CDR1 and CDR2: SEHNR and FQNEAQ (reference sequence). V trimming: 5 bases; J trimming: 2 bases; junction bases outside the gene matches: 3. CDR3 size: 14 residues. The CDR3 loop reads CASSPGTAYNEQFF. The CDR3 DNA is TGTGCCAGCAGCCCCGGGACAGCCTACAATGAGCAGTTCTTC.

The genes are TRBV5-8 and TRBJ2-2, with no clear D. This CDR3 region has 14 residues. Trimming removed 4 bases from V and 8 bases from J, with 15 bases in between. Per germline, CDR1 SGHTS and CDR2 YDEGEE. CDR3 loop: CASSQLVAAGELFF. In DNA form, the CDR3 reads TGTGCCAGCAGCCAGCTAGTAGCCGCTGGGGAGCTGTTTTTT.

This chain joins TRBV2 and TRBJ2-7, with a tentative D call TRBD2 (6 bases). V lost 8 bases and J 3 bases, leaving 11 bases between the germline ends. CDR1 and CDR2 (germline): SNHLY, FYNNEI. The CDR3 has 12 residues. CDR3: CASSGESYEQYF. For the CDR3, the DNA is TGTGCCAGCTCGGGAGAAAGCTACGAGCAGTACTTC.

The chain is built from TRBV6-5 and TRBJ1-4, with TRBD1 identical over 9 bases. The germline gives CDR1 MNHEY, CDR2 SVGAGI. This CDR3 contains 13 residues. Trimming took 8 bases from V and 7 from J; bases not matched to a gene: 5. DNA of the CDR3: TGTGCCAGCTGGACAGGGGAGGGTGAAAAACTGTTTTTT. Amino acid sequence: CASWTGEGEKLFF.

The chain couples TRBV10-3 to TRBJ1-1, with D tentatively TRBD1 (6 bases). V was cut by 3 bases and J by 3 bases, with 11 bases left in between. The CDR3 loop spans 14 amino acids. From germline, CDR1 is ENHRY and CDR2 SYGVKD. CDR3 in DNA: TGTGCCATCAGTGATGGACAGCGGCACACTGAAGCTTTCTTT. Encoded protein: CAISDGQRHTEAFF.

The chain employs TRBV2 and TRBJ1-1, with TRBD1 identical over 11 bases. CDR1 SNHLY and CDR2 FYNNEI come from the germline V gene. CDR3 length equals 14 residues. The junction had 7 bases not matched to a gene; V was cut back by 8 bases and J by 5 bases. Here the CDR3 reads CASSGQGAGTEAFF. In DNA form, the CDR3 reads TGTGCCAGCTCAGGACAGGGGGCCGGAACTGAAGCTTTCTTT.

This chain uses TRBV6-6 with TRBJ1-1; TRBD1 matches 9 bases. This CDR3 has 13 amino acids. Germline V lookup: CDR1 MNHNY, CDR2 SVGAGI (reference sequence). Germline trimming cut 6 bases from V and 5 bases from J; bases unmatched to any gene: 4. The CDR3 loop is CASRTGGSTEAFF. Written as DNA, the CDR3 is TGTGCCAGCAGAACAGGGGGCTCTACTGAAGCTTTCTTT.

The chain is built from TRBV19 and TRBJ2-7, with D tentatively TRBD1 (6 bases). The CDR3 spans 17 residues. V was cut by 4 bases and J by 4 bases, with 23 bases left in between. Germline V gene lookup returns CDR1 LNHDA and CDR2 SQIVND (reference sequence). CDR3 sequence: CASSTFETGPRRYEQYF. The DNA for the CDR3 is TGTGCCAGTAGTACGTTTGAAACAGGGCCGCGCCGATACGAGCAGTACTTC.

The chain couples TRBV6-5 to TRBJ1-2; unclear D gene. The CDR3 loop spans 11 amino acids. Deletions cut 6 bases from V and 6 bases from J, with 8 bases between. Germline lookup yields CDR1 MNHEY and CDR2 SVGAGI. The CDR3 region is CASSNGDGYTF. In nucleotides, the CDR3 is TGTGCCAGCAGCAACGGAGATGGCTACACCTTC.

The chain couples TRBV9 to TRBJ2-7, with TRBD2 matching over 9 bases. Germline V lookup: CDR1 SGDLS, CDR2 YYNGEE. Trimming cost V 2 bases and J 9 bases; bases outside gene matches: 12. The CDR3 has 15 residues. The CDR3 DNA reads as TGTGCCAGCAGCGTTGGGGCTAGCGGGGTTGAAGGGCAGTACTTC. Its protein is CASSVGASGVEGQYF.

The CDR3 here is CASSLDSSSAYEQYF. The CDR3 DNA sequence: TGTGCCAGCAGCTTAGATAGTTCTAGTGCTTACGAGCAGTACTTC. The J gene is TRBJ2-7, the V gene TRBV11-2; D uncertain. The CDR3 covers 15 residues. The germline CDR1 and CDR2 sequences are SGHAT and FQNNGV. Trimming pared 0 bases from V and 4 bases from J, leaving 13 bases between.

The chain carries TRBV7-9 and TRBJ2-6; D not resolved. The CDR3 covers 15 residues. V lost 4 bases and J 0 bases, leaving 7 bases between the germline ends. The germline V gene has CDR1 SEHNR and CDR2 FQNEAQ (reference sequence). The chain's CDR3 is CASSSLASGANVLTF. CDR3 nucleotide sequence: TGTGCCAGCAGCTCCCTGGCCTCTGGGGCCAACGTCCTGACTTTC.